The rows below give T cell receptor beta chains drawn from one sample of a study of T cell repertoires in cytomegalovirus infection. Using its own MiXCR run on the reads, TCRdb lists one record per CDR3 protein. The sample includes 700,000 to 850,000 distinct CDR3 sequences, 30% to 35% of them seen just once. The antigens for these receptors are not known. Sequenced material: cultured CD8+ T cells from PBMCs, taken from culture after CMV antigen stimulation. These receptors were taken from a human donor in good health (CMV status not recorded). Some clones in this sample may be carry-over from other donors' samples. The CDR3 runs from the conserved cysteine through the conserved F or W. Fields, in order: CDR3 DNA, CDR3 protein, D gene, V gene, clone size, CDR3 length, J gene. A D gene is named only where the DNA matches it firmly. Expanded clones get a size class; other rows say once, few or many, or leave the size out.

TGTGCCACCAGCCCGGGACATTCTAAAGAGACCCAGTACTTC | CATSPGHSKETQYF | NA | TRBV24-1 | few | 14 | TRBJ2-5
TGCGCCAGCAGCCAAGTTGGGAGGGCAGTGGCCTCTGGCTACACCTTC | CASSQVGRAVASGYTF | NA | TRBV4-3 | NA | 16 | TRBJ1-2
TGCAGTGCTCCCGGGACGATTTTCAATGAGCAGTTCTTC | CSAPGTIFNEQFF | NA | TRBV20-1 | NA | 13 | TRBJ2-1
TGTGCCAGCAGCTTAGTGGAGAATCAGCCCCAGCATTTT | CASSLVENQPQHF | NA | TRBV7-2 | few | 13 | TRBJ1-5
TGTGCCAGCAGTGGTGGCAGCCGTCTTTACAATGAGCAGTTCTTC | CASSGGSRLYNEQFF | NA | TRBV6-4 | NA | 15 | TRBJ2-1
TGTGCCAGCAGCTTAGCGCTCACAGGACAAGAGACCCAGTACTTC | CASSLALTGQETQYF | NA | TRBV7-6 | many | 15 | TRBJ2-5
TGTGCCAGCCAGGACGGGACAGGGCTCAGTGAGCAGTTCTTC | CASQDGTGLSEQFF | TRBD1 | TRBV2 | few | 14 | TRBJ2-1
TGTGCCAGCAGCTCCGGACTAGCGGGGGTAAACCAAGAGACCCAGTACTTC | CASSSGLAGVNQETQYF | TRBD2 | TRBV11-3 | NA | 17 | TRBJ2-5
TGTGCTAGTGGTTTATGGGAAAGGGATTCACCCCTCCACTTT | CASGLWERDSPLHF | NA | TRBV12-5 | NA | 14 | TRBJ1-6
TGTGCCACCAGTACCTCGACAGTCCAAGAGACCCAGTACTTC | CATSTSTVQETQYF | NA | TRBV24-1 | few | 14 | TRBJ2-5
TGTGCCAGCAGCTTGAACTTGCGACAGGGAGCTAATGAAAAACTGTTTTTT | CASSLNLRQGANEKLFF | TRBD1 | TRBV7-6 | few | 17 | TRBJ1-4
TGTGCCAGCAACGACGAGACCCAGTACTTC | CASNDETQYF | NA | TRBV2 | NA | 10 | TRBJ2-5
TGTGCCAGCAGCCCCTACGGAGGGGGGGGAAGCTCCTACAATGAGCAGTTCTTC | CASSPYGGGGSSYNEQFF | NA | TRBV9 | NA | 18 | TRBJ2-1
TGCGCCAGCAGCCAAGGGTCCGATAAGGAACAGTTCTTC | CASSQGSDKEQFF | NA | TRBV4-1 | few | 13 | TRBJ2-1
TGCAGTGCTAGAGATCAAGGTGTGGGACAGCTCCAAGAGACCCAGTACTTC | CSARDQGVGQLQETQYF | TRBD1 | TRBV20-1 | many | 17 | TRBJ2-5
TGTGCCAGCAGTGCGTCGGGACAGGGCAGCACAGATACGCAGTATTTT | CASSASGQGSTDTQYF | TRBD1 | TRBV27 | few | 16 | TRBJ2-3
TGTGCCAGCAGACAGAGGACAGGGGGCGATGGAGACTATGGCTACACCTTC | CASRQRTGGDGDYGYTF | TRBD1 | TRBV5-6 | NA | 17 | TRBJ1-2
TGTGCCAGCAGCTTAGCCCCTAGCCAAGGCAATGAGCAGTTCTTC | CASSLAPSQGNEQFF | NA | TRBV7-9 | few | 15 | TRBJ2-1
TGTGCCAGCAGTCCGCGGGCCCACTCTGGAAACACCATATATTTT | CASSPRAHSGNTIYF | NA | TRBV27 | NA | 15 | TRBJ1-3
TGTGCCAGCAAAGATTCACAGGGACGGTTGGGTCAGCCCCAGCATTTT | CASKDSQGRLGQPQHF | NA | TRBV12-3/TRBV12-4 | NA | 16 | TRBJ1-5
TGTGCCAGTAGTATTAGGAGGGGACAGCTCACTGAAGCTTTCTTT | CASSIRRGQLTEAFF | TRBD1 | TRBV19 | few | 15 | TRBJ1-1
TGTGCCAGCAGCCAGTTCGGCGGGGAGCTGTTTTTT | CASSQFGGELFF | NA | TRBV5-5 | NA | 12 | TRBJ2-2
TGTGCCAGCAGTGGGAACAGGGGCTACACCGGGGAGCTGTTTTTT | CASSGNRGYTGELFF | TRBD1 | TRBV25-1 | NA | 15 | TRBJ2-2
TGTGCCAGCAGTGAACATCCGGCCCTCCGGGATCAGCCCCAGCATTTT | CASSEHPALRDQPQHF | NA | TRBV6-1 | few | 16 | TRBJ1-5
TGTGCCAGCAGCGTGTCCGGGACAGTAAATTCAGATACGCAGTATTTT | CASSVSGTVNSDTQYF | TRBD1 | TRBV5-4 | NA | 16 | TRBJ2-3
TGTGCCAGCAGTGAAGCGCCCCTCGCCTACTTC | CASSEAPLAYF | NA | TRBV6-1 | NA | 11 | TRBJ2-5
TGTGCCAGCAGCTTAGGATCGAGGGGAGAGAACGCTGAAGCTTTCTTT | CASSLGSRGENAEAFF | NA | TRBV7-9 | NA | 16 | TRBJ1-1
TGTGCCAGCAGCCAACTGTACCAAGAGACCCAGTACTTC | CASSQLYQETQYF | NA | TRBV14 | NA | 13 | TRBJ2-5
TGTGCCAGCAGCCCTAAGGGACAGGGAGAAAACGAAAAACTGTTTTTT | CASSPKGQGENEKLFF | TRBD1 | TRBV7-3 | NA | 16 | TRBJ1-4
TGTGCCAGCATCGGACAGGGGGCGATTGGGACCAACGTCCTGACTTTC | CASIGQGAIGTNVLTF | TRBD1 | TRBV2 | NA | 16 | TRBJ2-6
TGCGCCAGCAACCGCGGGGACAGGGGGCGTGACACTGAAGCTTTCTTT | CASNRGDRGRDTEAFF | TRBD1 | TRBV10-2 | few | 16 | TRBJ1-1
TGTGCCAGCGCAGGACTGACTCAAAATGAGCAGTTCTTC | CASAGLTQNEQFF | NA | TRBV5-4 | few | 13 | TRBJ2-1
TGTGCCAGCAGCTCAAGATCGGGCGGGAGCACTGAAGCTTTCTTT | CASSSRSGGSTEAFF | NA | TRBV11-3 | NA | 15 | TRBJ1-1
TGTGCCAGCAGTTTAGGGGGCCCTGACTACGAGCAGTACTTC | CASSLGGPDYEQYF | NA | TRBV12-3/TRBV12-4 | few | 14 | TRBJ2-7
TGTGCCAGCAGCCAAGATGTGGCGGGGGGAAATAATGAGCAGTTCTTC | CASSQDVAGGNNEQFF | TRBD2 | TRBV14 | NA | 16 | TRBJ2-1
TGTGCCAGCAGCTCTAGGGGAAAACTGTTTTTT | CASSSRGKLFF | NA | TRBV7-6 | NA | 11 | TRBJ1-4
TGTGCCAGCAGTTACTCCACAGAGCTCCAAGAGACCCAGTACTTC | CASSYSTELQETQYF | NA | TRBV6-2/TRBV6-3 | many | 15 | TRBJ2-5
TGCAGCGTCATACAGTCGGGGGCTAACTATGGCTACACCTTC | CSVIQSGANYGYTF | NA | TRBV29-1 | NA | 14 | TRBJ1-2
TGTGCCAGCAGCTACTCCGGACAGGGCGGGGGTTATCGTGGCTACACCTTC | CASSYSGQGGGYRGYTF | TRBD1 | TRBV7-9 | NA | 17 | TRBJ1-2
TGTGCCAGCAGCGCTCTGACTGGATCAGCGGTGACAGATACGCAGTATTTT | CASSALTGSAVTDTQYF | NA | TRBV13 | NA | 17 | TRBJ2-3
TGTGCCAGCAGCTTAGTCAGGGCTGAAAAACTGTTTTTT | CASSLVRAEKLFF | NA | TRBV7-4 | once | 13 | TRBJ1-4